This T cell receptor (beta chain) was captured by sequencing in a study of T cells after yellow fever vaccination. The study's findings and limits: At 95% to 98% for CD4 and approximately 89% for CD8, most primary-vaccination clones showed up again after the booster.

5'RACE template switching generated TCR cDNA, adding a universal primer site and UMIs. TCRdb called the 5' RACE reads again in MiXCR, with one record for every CDR3 protein. The data show 450,000 to 550,000 distinct CDR3 sequences, with about a fifth seen just once and roughly an eighth held by the top ten. Only a few counts were recorded for this clonotype. The target antigen is unknown. Germline V lookup: CDR1 DFQATT, CDR2 SNEGSKA (reference sequence). The CDR3 spans 14 residues. V trimming: 3 bases; J trimming: 5 bases; junction bases outside the gene matches: 7. The chain has TRBV20-1 and TRBJ2-3; 8 bases line up with TRBD2. The sequencing used PBMCs, collected 15 days after the yellow fever booster vaccination. The clonotype comes from a man younger than 45 who received the YFV17D yellow fever vaccine. The CDR3 DNA reads as TGCAGTGCTAGGCGGCCCAGCGGGGGAGATACGCAGTATTTT. Protein: CSARRPSGGDTQYF.